Below, one T cell receptor beta chain is given with its context. These data originate in a study of somatic mutations in cytotoxic T cells in rheumatoid arthritis. Trimming left V 2 bases short and J 3 bases short, with 8 bases between. The CDR3 has 13 amino acids. Germline V gives CDR1 ENHRY, CDR2 SYGVKD. Authors' analysis steps: Large patient CD8+ clones, those above 1%, rarely matched published virus-specific TCRB sequences. The method was immunoSEQ multiplex PCR; TCRdb's version includes in-frame clones alone and lacks a portion of them. V, J and clone size were drawn from that table, and D and trimming were deduced from the DNA. The data contain some 17,000 clones, approximately 84% of them singletons.

Sample: CD8+ T cells sorted from blood. The chain recombines TRBV10-3 with TRBJ2-7; D gene uncertain. The sequence came from an adult with rheumatoid arthritis. The CDR3 DNA follows: TGTGCCATCAGTGAGGGGCAGGTCTACGAGCAGTACTTC. Translation: CAISEGQVYEQYF.